This TCR beta chain appears in the sequencing data of a study of blood T cell repertoires in COVID-19. Here immunoSEQ multiplex PCR was the method, and the copy in TCRdb shows in-frame clones only, minus some. The sample records about 130,000 clones, around 85% being singletons. This clonotype originated in an elderly woman with COVID-19, enrolled during active disease. The sequencing sample was made of peripheral blood.

CDR3 sequence (DNA): TGTGCCAGCAGTTTAAAATACGGTTTTGGCTACGAGCAGTACTTC. Its translation: CASSLKYGFGYEQYF. The rearrangement links TRBV27 to TRBJ2-7, with D unclear. The germline gives CDR1 MNHEY, CDR2 SMNVEV (reference sequence). The CDR3 sequence is 15 residues long. V was shortened by 2 bases and J by 3 bases, with 14 bases between the two germline ends.